This is a list of T cell receptor beta chains from one sample in a study of blood T cell repertoires in COVID-19. The table came from immunoSEQ multiplex PCR; TCRdb's copy has only in-frame clones and leaves some out. The repertoire has around 58,000 clones, 80% to 95% of them found once; the top ten carry over 13%. Sample: peripheral blood. The origin of the receptors is a human donor with active COVID-19. The donor label of this sample is uncertain. The CDR3 runs from the conserved cysteine through the conserved F or W. The order of the fields is D gene, V gene, clone size, J gene, CDR3 length, CDR3 DNA, CDR3 protein. A D gene is named only where the DNA matches it firmly. Expanded clones are given a class, and other clones once, few, many or no size at all.

NA,TRBV15,NA,TRBJ1-6,15,TGTGCCACCAGCAGAGATCGGCAGGGTGGATCACCCCTCCACTTT,CATSRDRQGGSPLHF
NA,TRBV12-3/TRBV12-4,NA,TRBJ1-2,12,TGTGCCAGCAGGGGCGTACCTGGAGGCTACACCTTC,CASRGVPGGYTF
TRBD1,TRBV18,once,TRBJ2-7,14,TGTGCCAGCTCACCGGACGGACAGGGTTACGAGCAGTACTTC,CASSPDGQGYEQYF
NA,TRBV4-1,once,TRBJ1-4,16,TGCGCCAGCAGCCAACCTGCAGGGCTGACTAATGAAAAACTGTTTTTT,CASSQPAGLTNEKLFF
TRBD1,TRBV5-1,NA,TRBJ2-1,14,TGCGCCAGCAGTCCTATGACAGGGGAGAGTGAGCAGTTCTTC,CASSPMTGESEQFF
TRBD2,TRBV27,NA,TRBJ2-1,15,TGTGCCAGCAGTTACCTAGCGGGATTAGACAATGAGCAGTTCTTC,CASSYLAGLDNEQFF
NA,TRBV6-5,NA,TRBJ2-7,13,TGTGCCAGCAGCCCCAGGGTCTTGGGGGAGCAGTACTTC,CASSPRVLGEQYF
TRBD1,TRBV15,NA,TRBJ2-5,14,TGTGCCACCAGCAACCGGGACAGAGAAGAGACCCAGTACTTC,CATSNRDREETQYF
TRBD2,TRBV2,NA,TRBJ2-5,15,TGTGCCAGCAGTGAGAGACGGGGGGGCCTAGAGACCCAGTACTTC,CASSERRGGLETQYF
NA,TRBV6-2/TRBV6-3,NA,TRBJ2-7,15,TGTGCCAGCAGTTACTCGGAGGGGGGGAACTACGAGCAGTACTTC,CASSYSEGGNYEQYF